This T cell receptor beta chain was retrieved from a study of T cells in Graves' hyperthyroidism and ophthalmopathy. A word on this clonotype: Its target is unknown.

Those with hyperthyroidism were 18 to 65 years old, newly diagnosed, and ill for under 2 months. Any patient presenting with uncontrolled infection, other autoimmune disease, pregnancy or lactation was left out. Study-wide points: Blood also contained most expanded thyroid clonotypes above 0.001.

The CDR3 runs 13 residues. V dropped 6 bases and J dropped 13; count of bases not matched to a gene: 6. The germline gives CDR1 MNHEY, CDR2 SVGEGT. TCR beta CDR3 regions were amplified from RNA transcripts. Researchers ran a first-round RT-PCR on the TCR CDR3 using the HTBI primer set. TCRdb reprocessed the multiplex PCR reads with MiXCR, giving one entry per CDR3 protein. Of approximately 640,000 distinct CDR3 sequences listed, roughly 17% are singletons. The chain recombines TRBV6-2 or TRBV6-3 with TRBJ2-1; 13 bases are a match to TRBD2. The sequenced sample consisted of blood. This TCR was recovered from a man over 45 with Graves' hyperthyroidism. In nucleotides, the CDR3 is TGTGCCAGCAGCCCGACTAGCGGGAGGAGTCAGTTCTTC. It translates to CASSPTSGRSQFF.